These 11 T cell receptor beta chains originate from one sample sequenced in a study of T-cell memory formation after mild COVID-19. TCRdb re-called the 5' RACE reads through MiXCR, storing one row per CDR3 protein. Of 400,000 to 500,000 distinct CDR3 sequences detected, around 24% appear once; the ten largest clones hold roughly 8.7%. Specimen: PBMCs or a T cell subset sorted from them (not recorded which). These receptor sequences come from an adult woman who had mild COVID-19 (a few samples of this study predate the infection). Cell type and time point are not known.

This clonotype was counted only a few times. The genes are TRBV3-1 and TRBJ1-1; D is unclear. The V gene lost 4 bases and the J gene lost 5 bases, with 17 bases spanning the gap. Per germline, CDR1 LGHDT and CDR2 YNNKEL (reference sequence). The CDR3 extends over 15 amino acids. Here the CDR3 DNA reads TGTGCCAGCAGCCCAAGACCGGGGATGGGGACTGAAGCTTTCTTT. Translation gives CASSPRPGMGTEAFF.

This clonotype was observed a handful of times. J is TRBJ2-1 and V is TRBV5-6, with a possible D match to TRBD2 (6 bases). The CDR3 extends over 15 amino acids. From germline, CDR1 is SGHDT and CDR2 YYEEEE. Trimming shortened V by 1 base and J by 5 bases, and 13 bases separated the two germline ends. The CDR3 is CASSLIWVADNEQFF. The CDR3 coding sequence is TGTGCCAGCAGCTTGATCTGGGTAGCGGACAATGAGCAGTTCTTC.

Only a few counts were recorded for this clonotype. This chain links TRBV10-3 with TRBJ2-3; possible D gene TRBD1, 6 bases. Trimming removed 2 bases at V and 6 bases at J, with 12 bases between. Germline CDR1 and CDR2: ENHRY and SYGVKD. CDR3 length: 14 residues. The DNA for the CDR3 is TGTGCCATCAGTGAGACAAACAGGGCGGATACGCAGTATTTT. Translating it yields CAISETNRADTQYF.

The chain carries TRBV7-2 and TRBJ2-3; weak D call: TRBD2 (5 bases). CDR1 and CDR2 from the germline V gene are SGHTA and FQGNSA. The CDR3 length is 18 residues. V was cut by 5 bases and J by 2 bases, with 23 bases left in between. The CDR3 loop reads CASSRRPMGSGSTDTQYF. The DNA of the CDR3 is TGTGCCAGCAGCCGAAGACCGATGGGCTCGGGGTCCACAGATACGCAGTATTTT.

A few counts support this clonotype. The chain uses TRBV3-1 and TRBJ2-5, with TRBD2 as a possible D gene (6 bases). CDR3 size: 15 residues. Per germline, CDR1 LGHDT and CDR2 YNNKEL (reference sequence). Trimming stripped 2 bases from V and 1 base from J, with 11 bases between. CDR3 in amino acids: CASSQWSSGQETQYF. CDR3 DNA sequence: TGTGCCAGCAGCCAATGGAGTAGCGGCCAAGAGACCCAGTACTTC.

This clonotype was picked up a small number of times. V usage is TRBV5-6 and J usage is TRBJ1-1; possible D gene TRBD1, 5 bases. Trimming left V 4 bases short and J 1 base short, with 14 bases between. CDR3 size: 15 residues. Germline V gives CDR1 SGHDT, CDR2 YYEEEE. This CDR3 reads CASSGWWGPNTEAFF. The CDR3 coding sequence is TGTGCCAGCAGCGGATGGTGGGGCCCGAACACTGAAGCTTTCTTT.

The V gene is TRBV7-2, the J gene TRBJ2-3; 8 bases fit TRBD2. V shed 10 bases and J 3 bases; nucleotides not matched to a gene: 15. Germline V gene lookup returns CDR1 SGHTA and CDR2 FQGNSA. This CDR3 region has 16 residues. DNA of the CDR3: TGTGCCACAGAAGCGGGAGCGTGGAGTCGGACAGATACGCAGTATTTT. This gives the protein CATEAGAWSRTDTQYF. The full variable domain, its missing parts supplied by reference TRBV7-2 and TRBJ2-3, is GAGVSQSPSNKVTEKGKDVELRCDPISGHTALYWYRQSLGQGLEFLIYFQGNSAPDKSGLPSDRFSAERTGGSVSTLTIQRTQQEDSAVYLCATEAGAWSRTDTQYFGPGTRLTVL.

The V and J genes are TRBV11-2 and TRBJ2-7; a possible D gene is TRBD1 (5 bases). The CDR3 sequence is 14 residues long. Germline CDR1 and CDR2: SGHAT and FQNNGV. V was shortened by 1 base and J by 6 bases, with 13 bases between the two germline ends. CDR3 amino acids: CASSLVGLGLEQYF. CDR3 coding DNA: TGTGCCAGCAGCTTAGTTGGCCTGGGGCTCGAGCAGTACTTC.

The rearrangement joins TRBV7-2 to TRBJ2-1; 11 bases map to TRBD2. This CDR3 has 18 amino acids. J lost 7 bases, V lost 1 base, and 12 bases had no gene match. Germline assignment: CDR1 SGHTA and CDR2 FQGNSA. CDR3 coding DNA: TGTGCCAGCAGCTTAGAGTGGTTAGCGGGAGGGCCTGTTAATGAGCAGTTCTTC. Protein: CASSLEWLAGGPVNEQFF.

About this clonotype itself: This may stem from a read error, because a much larger clone lies one nucleotide away. The chain is built from TRBV2 and TRBJ1-1; weak D call: TRBD1 (5 bases). This CDR3 spans 13 amino acids. Germline V gene data show CDR1 as SNHLY and CDR2 as FYNNEI. V dropped 5 bases and J dropped 5 bases, with 12 bases sitting between them. The CDR3 loop reads CASSTGGKTEAFF. In nucleotides, the CDR3 is TGTGCCAGCAGTACAGGTGGGAAGACTGAAGCTTTCTTT.

The chain joins TRBV3-1 to TRBJ1-1, with no clear D. The V gene lost 0 bases and the J gene lost 8 bases, with 10 bases spanning the gap. The CDR3 length is 13 residues. Germline V lookup: CDR1 LGHDT, CDR2 YNNKEL (reference sequence). The CDR3 DNA sequence: TGTGCCAGCAGCCAAGAAGGGAGAGTCGAAGCTTTCTTT. Translation gives CASSQEGRVEAFF. Together with reference TRBV3-1 and TRBJ1-1, the CDR3 gives the full variable domain: DTAVSQTPKYLVTQMGNDKSIKCEQNLGHDTMYWYKQDSKKFLKIMFSYNNKELIINETVPNRFSPKSPDKAHLNLHINSLELGDSAVYFCASSQEGRVEAFFGQGTRLTVV.